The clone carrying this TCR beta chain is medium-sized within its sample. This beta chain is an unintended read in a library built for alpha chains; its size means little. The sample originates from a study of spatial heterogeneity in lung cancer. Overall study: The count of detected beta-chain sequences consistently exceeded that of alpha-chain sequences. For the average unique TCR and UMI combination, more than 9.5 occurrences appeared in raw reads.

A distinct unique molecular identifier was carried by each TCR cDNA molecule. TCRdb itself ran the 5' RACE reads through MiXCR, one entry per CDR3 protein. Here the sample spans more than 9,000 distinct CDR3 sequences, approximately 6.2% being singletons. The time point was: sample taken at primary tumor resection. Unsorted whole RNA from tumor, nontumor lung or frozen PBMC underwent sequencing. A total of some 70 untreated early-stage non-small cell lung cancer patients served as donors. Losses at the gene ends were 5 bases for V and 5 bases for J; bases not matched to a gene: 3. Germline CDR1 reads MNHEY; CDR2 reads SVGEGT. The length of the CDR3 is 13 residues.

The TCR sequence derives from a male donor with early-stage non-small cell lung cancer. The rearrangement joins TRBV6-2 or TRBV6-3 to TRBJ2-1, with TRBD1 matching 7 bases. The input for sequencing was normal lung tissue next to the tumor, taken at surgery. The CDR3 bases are TGTGCCAGCAGTCCGACAGGGAACAATGAGCAGTTCTTC. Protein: CASSPTGNNEQFF.